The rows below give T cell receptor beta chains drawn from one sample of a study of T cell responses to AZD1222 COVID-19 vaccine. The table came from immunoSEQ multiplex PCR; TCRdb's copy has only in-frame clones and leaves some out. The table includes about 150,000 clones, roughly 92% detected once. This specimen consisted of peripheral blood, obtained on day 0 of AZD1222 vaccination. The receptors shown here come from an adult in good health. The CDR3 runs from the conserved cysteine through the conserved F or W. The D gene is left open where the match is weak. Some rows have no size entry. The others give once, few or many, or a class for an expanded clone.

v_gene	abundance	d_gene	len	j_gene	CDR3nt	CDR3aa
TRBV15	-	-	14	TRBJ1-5	TGTGCCACCAGCGGCCGGCAGGGGATTCAGCCCCAGCATTTT	CATSGRQGIQPQHF
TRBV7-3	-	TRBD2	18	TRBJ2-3	TGTGCCAGCAGTCATGAGGGAGGGCGGCCGGGGTTGGCAGATACGCAGTATTTT	CASSHEGGRPGLADTQYF
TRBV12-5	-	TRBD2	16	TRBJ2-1	TGTGCTAGTGGTTTGGTACTGGGCGGGGGTTTTTCGGAGCAGTTCTTC	CASGLVLGGGFSEQFF
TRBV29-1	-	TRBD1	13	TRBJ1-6	TGCAGCGTTGCAGGGGGGCTGGGATCACCCCTCCACTTT	CSVAGGLGSPLHF
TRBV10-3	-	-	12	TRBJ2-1	TGTGCCATCAGTGAGGCCCGCAATGAGCAGTTCTTC	CAISEARNEQFF
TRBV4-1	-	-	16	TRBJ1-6	TGCGCCAGCAGCCTAGGTTGGGGAGGAACGAGTTCACCCCTCCACTTT	CASSLGWGGTSSPLHF
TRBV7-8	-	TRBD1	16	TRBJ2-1	TGTGCCAGCAGCTTATTTTGGGCAGGGGGCTACAATGAGCAGTTCTTC	CASSLFWAGGYNEQFF
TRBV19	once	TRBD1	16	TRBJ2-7	TGTGCCAGTAGTATGGGCGGACAGGGCGCGTCCTACGAGCAGTACTTC	CASSMGGQGASYEQYF
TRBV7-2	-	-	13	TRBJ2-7	TGTGCCAGCAGCAACCGGGGTAACTACGAGCAGTACTTC	CASSNRGNYEQYF
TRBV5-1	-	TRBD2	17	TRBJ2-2	TGCGCCAGCAGCTTGCGCTCCGTTAGCGGGCCCACCGGGGAGCTGTTTTTT	CASSLRSVSGPTGELFF
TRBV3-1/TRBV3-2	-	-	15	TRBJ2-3	TGTGCCAGCAGCCAACAGGGAAGAACCACAGATACGCAGTATTTT	CASSQQGRTTDTQYF
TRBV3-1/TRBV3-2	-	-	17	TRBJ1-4	TGTGCCAGCAGCCCCCGCTTCCCAGGGGTCAGAGGTGAAAAACTGTTTTTT	CASSPRFPGVRGEKLFF
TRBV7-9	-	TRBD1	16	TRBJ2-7	TGTGCCAGCAGCTTAGATGGACAGGAAGGTCACTACGAGCAGTACTTC	CASSLDGQEGHYEQYF
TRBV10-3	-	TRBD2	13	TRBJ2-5	TGTGCCATCGGTACTAGCGGGCAAGAGACCCAGTACTTC	CAIGTSGQETQYF
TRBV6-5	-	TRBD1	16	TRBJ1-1	TGTGCCAGCAGTTACTCGAGCAGGGGGGATAGGGCTGAAGCTTTCTTT	CASSYSSRGDRAEAFF
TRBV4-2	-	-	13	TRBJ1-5	TGTGCCAGCAGCCAAGATCTAAGACAGCCCCAGCATTTT	CASSQDLRQPQHF
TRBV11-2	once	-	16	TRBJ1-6	TGTGCCAGCAGCGGGTTGAAGAAGGTATCAGGCTCACCCCTCCACTTT	CASSGLKKVSGSPLHF
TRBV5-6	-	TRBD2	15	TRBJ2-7	TGTGCCAGCAGTAGAACTAGCGGGGGGGCCTACGAGCAGTACTTC	CASSRTSGGAYEQYF
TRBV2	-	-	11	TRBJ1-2	TGTGCCAGCGAATCACAGTATGGCTACACCTTC	CASESQYGYTF
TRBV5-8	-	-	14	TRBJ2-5	TGTGCCAGCAGCTTGGTTTTGGGGCGCGAGACCCAGTACTTC	CASSLVLGRETQYF
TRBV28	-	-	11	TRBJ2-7	TGTGCCAGCAGGTTTCACTACGAGCAGTACTTC	CASRFHYEQYF
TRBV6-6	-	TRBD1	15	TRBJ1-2	TGTGCCAGCAGTTCCCCGAGACAGGGTAACTATGGCTACACCTTC	CASSSPRQGNYGYTF
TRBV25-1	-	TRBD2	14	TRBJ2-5	TGTGCCAGCAGTGACCCCGGCGGGAGGGAGACCCAGTACTTC	CASSDPGGRETQYF